A selection of T cell receptor beta chains follows, all from one sample in a study of T cells after yellow fever vaccination. TCRdb itself ran the 5' RACE reads through MiXCR, one entry per CDR3 protein. The sample has 100,000 or so distinct CDR3 sequences; 8.9% are singletons. The sample here was CD8+ T cells not binding an NS4B(214-222) dextramer, sorted from PBMCs, taken roughly 15 days after the first yellow fever vaccination. The source of these receptors is a man between 18 and 35 years old who received the YFV17D yellow fever vaccine. Each CDR3 is given with its conserved first and last residue. The D gene is left open where the match is weak. Size is omitted from some rows. Given values are once, few, many or a class for expanded clones.

TRBV4-3	many	TRBJ2-7	.	TGCGCCAGCAGCCAAGATAGGGGTGGTTACGAGCAGTACTTC	CASSQDRGGYEQYF
TRBV29-1	few	TRBJ2-2	.	TGCAGCGTTATGGGGTCGGGCGGGGAGCTGTTTTTT	CSVMGSGGELFF
TRBV20-1	.	TRBJ2-5	TRBD2	TGCAGTGCTAGAGCCTCGGGACTAGCGGACCAAGAGACCCAGTACTTC	CSARASGLADQETQYF
TRBV27	few	TRBJ1-5	.	TGTGCCAGCAGACCGGGACGGGCCGCTAGCAATCAGCCCCAGCATTTT	CASRPGRAASNQPQHF
TRBV4-2	.	TRBJ2-4	.	TGTGCCAGCAGCCAAGACAAAAACATTCAGTACTTC	CASSQDKNIQYF
TRBV5-6	.	TRBJ1-6	.	TGTGCCAGCAGCCGGGGTGACTATAATTCACCCCTCCACTTT	CASSRGDYNSPLHF
TRBV4-3	.	TRBJ2-2	.	TGCGCCAGCAGCCCGGCCCCGGCAGGGAACACCGGGGAGCTGTTTTTT	CASSPAPAGNTGELFF
TRBV25-1	.	TRBJ2-3	TRBD2	TGTGCCAGCAGTGAGGGACTAGCGGGAGCGAAACTAATCCCTACTAGCACAGATACGCAGTATTTT	CASSEGLAGAKLIPTSTDTQYF
TRBV4-3	.	TRBJ2-1	TRBD2	TGCGCCAGCAGCCAAGATCTAGGCGGGGGGGCAAACAATGAGCAGTTCTTC	CASSQDLGGGANNEQFF
TRBV5-1	.	TRBJ2-1	TRBD2	TGCGCCAGCAGCTCTACTAGCGGGGGGGCCAATGAGCAGTTCTTC	CASSSTSGGANEQFF
TRBV6-1	.	TRBJ2-3	.	TGTGCCAGCAGTCAAACAGGGGGGGCAGATACGCAGTATTTT	CASSQTGGADTQYF
TRBV19	many	TRBJ2-1	TRBD2	TGTGCCAGTAGTAAGACTAGCGGCTCCTACAATGAGCAGTTCTTC	CASSKTSGSYNEQFF
TRBV3-1	few	TRBJ1-2	.	TGTGCCAGCTCCCATCCTGCGACAGGACGTTATGGCTACACCTTC	CASSHPATGRYGYTF
TRBV4-3	few	TRBJ2-2	TRBD2	TGCGCCAGCAGCCAAGATAGAGAGGGGAGGGCGAGCGGGGAGCTGTTTTTT	CASSQDREGRASGELFF
TRBV19	few	TRBJ2-1	.	TGTGCCAGTATAGGGTCCGGGGACCTTGGATACAATGAGCAGTTCTTC	CASIGSGDLGYNEQFF
TRBV6-1	.	TRBJ2-4	.	TGTGCCAGCAGTGAAGCAGGGCCTCGGGACATTCAGTACTTC	CASSEAGPRDIQYF
TRBV4-1	.	TRBJ1-5	.	TGCGCCAGCAGCCCAAAAACGGACAAACGAAATCAGCCCCAGCATTTT	CASSPKTDKRNQPQHF
TRBV6-5	few	TRBJ1-2	.	TGTGCCAGCAGTTACAAGGGGCCTTATGGCTACACCTTC	CASSYKGPYGYTF
TRBV6-2/TRBV6-3	few	TRBJ1-2	TRBD1	TGTGCCAGCAGTTACCCAACCATGGACAGGCTAAGGGATGGCTACACCTTC	CASSYPTMDRLRDGYTF
TRBV7-9	.	TRBJ2-2	.	TGTGCCAGCAGCTTTCCTCAGGGGGGGCTCACCGGGGAGCTGTTTTTT	CASSFPQGGLTGELFF
TRBV4-1	.	TRBJ2-5	.	TGCGCCAGCAGCCAGGACGAAGAGACCCAGTACTTC	CASSQDEETQYF
TRBV4-3	few	TRBJ2-4	.	TGCGCCAGCAGCCAAAGCTCGGGTCTAGCCAAAAACATTCAGTACTTC	CASSQSSGLAKNIQYF
TRBV29-1	many	TRBJ1-1	.	TGCAGCGTTCGACAGAACACTGAAGCTTTCTTT	CSVRQNTEAFF
TRBV4-1	few	TRBJ2-1	TRBD2	TGCGCCAGCAGTCGCTCCGGGACTAGCGGTACCAATGAGCAGTTCTTC	CASSRSGTSGTNEQFF
TRBV28	few	TRBJ2-2	.	TGTGCCAGCAGTTTATCCCCCGCGCGGGGGGAGCTGTTTTTT	CASSLSPARGELFF
TRBV28	few	TRBJ1-6	TRBD1	TGTGCCAGCAGTTTATCCCTGGACAGGGGAGTGGATAATTCACCCCTCCACTTT	CASSLSLDRGVDNSPLHF
TRBV7-9	many	TRBJ1-4	.	TGTGCCAGCAGCCCGGAACTAGACTTTAATGAAAAACTGTTTTTT	CASSPELDFNEKLFF
TRBV6-1	.	TRBJ2-2	.	TGTGCCAGCGAAGTCCCGAACACCGGGGAGCTGTTTTTT	CASEVPNTGELFF
TRBV24-1	few	TRBJ2-2	.	TGTGCCACCAGTGAGGTTTCGGGGACACCGAACACCGGGGAGCTGTTTTTT	CATSEVSGTPNTGELFF
TRBV20-1	.	TRBJ1-6	.	TGCAGTGCTAGTTCCGTAACCTATAATTCACCCCTCCACTTT	CSASSVTYNSPLHF
TRBV4-2	few	TRBJ2-3	TRBD2	TGTGCCAGCAGACGGACGGGGGGAACGTTTAGCACAGATACGCAGTATTTT	CASRRTGGTFSTDTQYF
TRBV19	few	TRBJ1-2	.	TGTGCCAGTAGTCCTACCGGGGGGATGTTCTATGGCTACACCTTC	CASSPTGGMFYGYTF
TRBV7-6	.	TRBJ1-1	.	TGTGCCAGCAGCTTAGACGATAGGGAGAACACTGAAGCTTTCTTT	CASSLDDRENTEAFF
TRBV6-2/TRBV6-3	few	TRBJ2-1	.	TGTGCCAGCAGTTACTTAACTAGCTACAATGAGCAGTTCTTC	CASSYLTSYNEQFF
TRBV7-9	few	TRBJ2-1	.	TGTGCCAGCAGCTTAGCGCTTTCAGATGAGCAGTTCTTC	CASSLALSDEQFF
TRBV5-6	few	TRBJ1-1	.	TGTGCCAGCAGCAGGGACCAGATGGCTGGCACTGAAGCTTTCTTT	CASSRDQMAGTEAFF
TRBV2	many	TRBJ2-3	.	TGTGCCAGCACCAGTGCAGGGGGGCCCCCAGATACGCAGTATTTT	CASTSAGGPPDTQYF
TRBV27	few	TRBJ2-1	TRBD2	TGTGCCAGCAGTTCGGGACTAGCGGACTCCTACAATGAGCAGTTCTTC	CASSSGLADSYNEQFF